This TCR beta chain was captured by sequencing in a study of read filtering for tumor transcriptome and immune sequencing (dated by TCRdb to 2018 to 2020). About the full investigation: The cohort had 17 male and roughly 14 female patients with a mean age of around 66 years, ranging from about 40 to 85. By revised international staging, fewer than ten patients were R-ISS I, roughly 17 were R-ISS II and about 7 were R-ISS III. Whole-transcriptome libraries were prepared with the TruSeq RNA Access Library Prep Kit after DNase treatment. Per sample, about 3.5 to 11 million TCR-region mapped reads were obtained with IR-seq, compared with only 85 to 1273 with RNA-seq. Using the same bone marrow samples, the study ran both targeted immune repertoire sequencing and bulk whole-transcriptome sequencing and then compared the TCR repertoires from each method. A main aim was a read-filtering strategy for immune repertoire data, specifically whether clonotypes supported by a single read should be removed. Beyond this particular receptor, the publication reports: In IR-seq, single-read clonotypes were approximately 80% of clonotypes but around 3.6% of total reads; in RNA-seq they were roughly three quarters of clonotypes and 35% to 55% of reads. Clonotypes were captured by IR-seq at much higher depth and more reliably than by RNA-seq, and smaller IR-seq throughput was sufficient for identification of most shared clonotypes. The sorted CD138-negative fraction was not purified T cells but a mixed bone marrow immune population. When single-read clonotypes were removed, the proportions of shared clonotypes in IR-seq and RNA-seq correlated more strongly.

Every patient had bone marrow sampled at the time of active disease. Bone marrow mononuclear cells were isolated by Ficoll-Hypaque density gradient centrifugation. Myeloma plasma cells were removed and CD138-negative cells were obtained by negative selection following labeling with CD138 magnetic microbeads on a MACS separator. Purity of the isolated cells was checked by flow cytometry on an Attune NxT using CD138 antibodies. TRIzol reagent was used to extract total RNA, and a NanoDrop spectrophotometer was used to quantify the extracted RNA. Paired RNA-seq and IR-seq were performed on each patient's CD138-negative bone marrow sample. V trim: 6 bases; J trim: 1 base; unmatched bases: 3. As encoded in the germline V gene (reference sequence), CDR1 is MNHNY while CDR2 is SVGAGI. The CDR3, from cysteine to phenylalanine, totals 14 residues. CDR3 DNA is the only sequence kept; it has 42 bases, read in frame from the first base.

TCR libraries were constructed from approximately 390 ng RNA using the Immunoverse kit, and molecular barcoded adaptors covering alpha/delta and beta/gamma chains were employed. TCR library preparation used the same RNA that went into transcriptome sequencing. Sequencing of TCR libraries was carried out on an Illumina HiSeq 4000 with 2 x 150 cycles. From the authors' description of their analysis: Using MiXCR, which included quality filtering and error correction, TCR reads were aligned to human V, D, J and C references and then assembled into CDR3 clonotypes. Clonotype counts and gene usage diversity were analyzed with the tcR package in R. Raw mapping reads were checked after the RNA-seq reads had been mapped by STAR aligner version 2.5.3a onto the human GRCh37 genome. IR-seq fastq files were randomly downsampled with Seqtk 1.3 to test the effect of sequencing depth on detected clonotypes. TCRdb reprocessed the public reads (quality trimming at Q25 with fastp, clone calling with MiXCR) and kept in-frame beta chains. Each CDR3 protein gets just one entry, which takes the most common genes and DNA from the rows behind it. V and J calls and clone size were set by TCRdb, not the authors. This sample has approximately 40,000 distinct CDR3 sequences in its table, and approximately 14% of those were observed once. The ten largest clones capture roughly 18% of the sample.

This clonotype came up a few times. The clone's antigen remains unknown. A much bigger clone sits one base away, suggesting this may be a read error. The sequenced sample was a population of CD138-negative cells sorted from bone marrow. The sample's cell subset or site label, decoded: bone marrow mononuclear cells depleted of CD138+ plasma/myeloma cells by negative magnetic selection. This TCR was sampled from a donor older than 35 with multiple myeloma. The chain is encoded by TRBV6-6 joined to TRBJ2-3; 8 bases in the middle match TRBD1. The CDR3 here reads CASRSTGGTDTQYF. Read as DNA, the sequence is TGTGCCAGCAGGTCGACAGGGGGCACAGATACGCAGTATTTT.